This is a list of T cell receptor beta chains from one sample in a study of a mutant IDH1 vaccine in newly diagnosed glioma. No antigen is known for these receptors. Method: immunoSEQ multiplex PCR; TCRdb's copy keeps in-frame clones and lacks some. The sample lists 55,000 to 65,000 clones, approximately 80% occurring once. Source: PBMCs, taken from a glioma patient whose treatment included an IDH1 peptide vaccine. The receptors come from a man aged 30 to 45 with glioma. Each CDR3 is given with its conserved first and last residue. The D gene is left open where the match is weak. Where a row states a size, it is once, few, many or the class of an expanded clone; other rows omit it.

D gene	V gene	clone size	J gene	CDR3 length	CDR3 DNA	CDR3 protein
TRBD2	TRBV9	-	TRBJ2-1	17	TGTGCCAGCAGCGATGGAGCGGGACTAGCGGGAGGAGGTGAGCAGTTCTTC	CASSDGAGLAGGGEQFF
TRBD1	TRBV14	-	TRBJ2-7	14	TGTGCCAGCAGGCGGACAGGGGAAGGCTACGAGCAGTACTTC	CASRRTGEGYEQYF
-	TRBV7-2	few	TRBJ1-3	15	TGTGCCAGCAGCCAAGAACGCGTCCCTGGAAACACCATATATTTT	CASSQERVPGNTIYF
-	TRBV5-1	-	TRBJ2-2	18	TGCGCCAGCAGCTTGACCTGGCTCTCCATCTCGAACACCGGGGAGCTGTTTTTT	CASSLTWLSISNTGELFF
-	TRBV7-2	few	TRBJ1-1	13	TGTGCCAGCAGCTTAGCGGAGAACACTGAAGCTTTCTTT	CASSLAENTEAFF
-	TRBV2	-	TRBJ2-2	16	TGTGCCAGCGGAGGAAGGTCAGGGAGAGGCACCGGGGAGCTGTTTTTT	CASGGRSGRGTGELFF
-	TRBV21-1	-	TRBJ1-3	13	TGTGCCAGCAGCAGGGCCTCTGGAAACACCATATATTTT	CASSRASGNTIYF
-	TRBV9	-	TRBJ1-3	14	TGTGCCAGCAGCGGTAGTCGCCCTGGAAACACCATATATTTT	CASSGSRPGNTIYF
-	TRBV10-3	-	TRBJ2-1	16	TGTGCCATCAGTGAGTCGGGCAGGGGCTCCTACAATGAGCAGTTCTTC	CAISESGRGSYNEQFF
-	TRBV10-1	once	TRBJ2-1	16	TGCGCCAGCAGTGAGAACCGGGCCCGCTCCTACAATGAGCAGTTCTTC	CASSENRARSYNEQFF
-	TRBV4-3	-	TRBJ1-5	16	TGCGCCAGCAGCCAAGATGACCTTCGGGGGGGTCAGCCCCAGCATTTT	CASSQDDLRGGQPQHF
-	TRBV2	few	TRBJ1-1	12	TGTGCCAGCACCGAGGGGCGGGGGTTTGCTTTCTTT	CASTEGRGFAFF
-	TRBV2	-	TRBJ2-4	15	TGTGCCAGCAGTATCACCGACGGAATGGGAAACATTCAGTACTTC	CASSITDGMGNIQYF
TRBD1	TRBV19	-	TRBJ1-1	14	TGTGCCAGTAAGGACAGGGTAGAGGACACTGAAGCTTTCTTT	CASKDRVEDTEAFF
-	TRBV30	-	TRBJ2-3	13	TGTGCCTGGTCTGGTCAGGACGGCGATACGCAGTATTTT	CAWSGQDGDTQYF
TRBD2	TRBV5-1	-	TRBJ2-5	16	TGCGCCAGCAGCTTGGCCGGCGGGGGTCTTAAGAAGACCCAGTACTTC	CASSLAGGGLKKTQYF
TRBD1	TRBV11-3	-	TRBJ2-7	14	TGTGCCAGCAGCCCAGGACAGGGGGCTTACGAGCAGTACTTC	CASSPGQGAYEQYF
TRBD1	TRBV9	-	TRBJ2-7	16	TGTGCCAGCAGCGTAGCGGGACAGGGGCGCCGAGGCGAGCAGTACTTC	CASSVAGQGRRGEQYF
TRBD2	TRBV5-1	-	TRBJ2-2	16	TGCGCCAGCAGCTTGGAGTTGGCGGGAGTAACCGGGGAGCTGTTTTTT	CASSLELAGVTGELFF
-	TRBV18	-	TRBJ1-5	14	TGTGCCAGCTCAGACCGACAGGGCAATCAGCCCCAGCATTTT	CASSDRQGNQPQHF
-	TRBV12-1	-	TRBJ2-1	21	TGTGCCAGCAGCCGATATTTAACTTTACTAGCGGGGGGGAGCTCCTACAATGAGCAGTTCTTC	CASSRYLTLLAGGSSYNEQFF
TRBD1	TRBV27	-	TRBJ1-2	15	TGTGCCAGCAGTTTATCCTGGACAGGGGACTATGGCTACACCTTC	CASSLSWTGDYGYTF
TRBD1	TRBV10-3	once	TRBJ1-2	13	TGTGCCATATGGGACAGCGGAGACTATGGCTACACCTTC	CAIWDSGDYGYTF
-	TRBV27	-	TRBJ1-2	14	TGTGCCAGCAGTCGGAGGCCCCAGGAGGGGGGCTACACCTTC	CASSRRPQEGGYTF
-	TRBV28	-	TRBJ1-5	13	TGTGCCAGCAGTTCAGGGAGCAATCAGCCCCAGCATTTT	CASSSGSNQPQHF
TRBD1	TRBV2	-	TRBJ2-3	13	TGTGCCAGCAGACAGGGGGCTGGAGATACGCAGTATTTT	CASRQGAGDTQYF
-	TRBV9	-	TRBJ2-1	10	TGTGCCAGCAGCCCCCGGCCCCAGTTCTTC	CASSPRPQFF
-	TRBV5-8	-	TRBJ2-1	10	TGTGCCAGCAGCCACAATGAGCAGTTCTTC	CASSHNEQFF
-	TRBV6-1	-	TRBJ1-2	14	TGTGCCAGCAGTGAATTTCACGGCGGGTATGGCTACACCTTC	CASSEFHGGYGYTF
-	TRBV5-8	-	TRBJ2-7	11	TGTGCCAGCAGCTTGTCCCACAAGCAGTACTTC	CASSLSHKQYF
-	TRBV2	-	TRBJ2-7	13	TGTGCCAGCAGGGGGCAGGGCCCGTACGAGCAGTACTTC	CASRGQGPYEQYF
-	TRBV2	-	TRBJ1-5	14	TGTGCCAGCAGTGCTGACTCCGGCAATCAGCCCCAGCATTTT	CASSADSGNQPQHF
-	TRBV20-1	-	TRBJ2-5	11	TGCAGTGCGGAGCTACAAGAGACCCAGTACTTC	CSAELQETQYF
-	TRBV27	-	TRBJ1-1	12	TGTGCCAGCAGTGGGTGGAACACTGAAGCTTTCTTT	CASSGWNTEAFF
-	TRBV5-1	-	TRBJ2-7	14	TGCGCCAGCAGCTTGGCGGGCAGGGTAGGCGAGCAGTACTTC	CASSLAGRVGEQYF
-	TRBV9	-	TRBJ2-6	21	TGTGCCAGCAGCTATCCAGCCGGGGGACAAACCTTCCCCCTTGGGGCCAACGTCCTGACTTTC	CASSYPAGGQTFPLGANVLTF
-	TRBV2	few	TRBJ2-1	13	TGTGCCAGCGTGGGACTCCCTAGGAATGAGCAGTTCTTC	CASVGLPRNEQFF
-	TRBV10-3	-	TRBJ2-6	14	TGTGCCATCAGTCAGGGTACTGGGGCCAACGTCCTGACTTTC	CAISQGTGANVLTF
TRBD2	TRBV6-1	once	TRBJ2-1	15	TGTGCCAGTAGACTAGCGGGAAGCTCCTACAATGAGCAGTTCTTC	CASRLAGSSYNEQFF
-	TRBV9	-	TRBJ1-4	14	TGTGCCAGCAGCATCGACGCTTTTGGTGAAAAACTGTTTTTT	CASSIDAFGEKLFF
-	TRBV7-3	few	TRBJ2-6	14	TGTGCCAGCAGCCTTATGGTAGGGCCCAACGTCCTGACTTTC	CASSLMVGPNVLTF
-	TRBV28	-	TRBJ2-7	14	TGTGCCAGCAGTTTTGGTCGGACAGACTACGAGCAGTACTTC	CASSFGRTDYEQYF
-	TRBV27	-	TRBJ2-2	14	TGTGCCAGCAGTTTATCCAGGGGTACCGGGGAGCTGTTTTTT	CASSLSRGTGELFF
TRBD2	TRBV7-8	once	TRBJ2-1	16	TGTGCCAGCAGCCGGGGACTAGCGGGAGCCTACAATGAGCAGTTCTTC	CASSRGLAGAYNEQFF
-	TRBV5-4	-	TRBJ2-1	15	TGTGCCAGCAGCTTCGGCAGGCGATCCTACAATGAGCAGTTCTTC	CASSFGRRSYNEQFF
TRBD2	TRBV5-1	-	TRBJ2-2	16	TGCGCCAGCAGCCCTGCGGGACTAGCGGACACCGGGGAGCTGTTTTTT	CASSPAGLADTGELFF
-	TRBV6-1	-	TRBJ1-5	15	TGTGCCAGCAGGTTGGAAAGAGGTTTAAATCAGCCCCAGCATTTT	CASRLERGLNQPQHF
-	TRBV2	-	TRBJ2-5	15	TGTGCCAGCACGGGACCCTCAGGGAGAGCGGAGACCCAGTACTTC	CASTGPSGRAETQYF
TRBD1	TRBV7-7	-	TRBJ2-1	15	TGTGCCAGCAGCCCACAAGGGACAGTTAACAATGAGCAGTTCTTC	CASSPQGTVNNEQFF